These 3 T cell receptor beta chains originate from one sample sequenced in a study of T-cell reconstitution after alpha-beta-depleted transplantation in children. Using unique molecular identifiers, the investigators prepared the TCRbeta library. Each CDR3 protein gets one entry after TCRdb re-called the PCR reads with MiXCR. The sample holds a few hundred thousand distinct CDR3 sequences, over 20% seen once. Source: PBMCs, taken before TCRalphabeta/CD19-depleted stem cell transplant. The receptor source for this set is a boy less than two years old with Wiskott-Aldrich syndrome, due to receive a stem cell transplant.

V usage is TRBV3-1 and J usage is TRBJ2-4; D unclear. The CDR3 contains 12 residues. Per the germline V gene, CDR1 is LGHDT and CDR2 is YNNKEL (reference sequence). Trimming shortened V by 1 base and J by 8 bases, and 6 bases separated the two germline ends. CDR3 bases: TGTGCCAGCAGCCAAGGTGGTTACATTCAGTACTTC. It specifies CASSQGGYIQYF.

In its sample, this clonotype was seen a few times. This chain connects TRBV7-2 to TRBJ2-1, with 11 bases identical to TRBD2. Germline assignment: CDR1 SGHTA and CDR2 FQGNSA. V lost 2 bases and J lost 10; bases outside the gene matches: 7. This CDR3 contains 15 residues. CDR3 in DNA: TGTGCCAGCAGCTTAATTAGCGGGAGGGGTAAGGAGCAGTTCTTC. Translating gives CASSLISGRGKEQFF.

The V gene is TRBV24-1, the J gene TRBJ2-5; a weak D match, TRBD1 (6 bases). The V gene's germline CDR1 is KGHDR and CDR2 SFDVKD. This CDR3 spans 14 amino acids. V was pared by 2 bases and J by 1 base, with 7 bases between. CDR3 DNA sequence: TGTGCCACCAGTGATTGGGACACCCAAGAGACCCAGTACTTC. Encoded protein: CATSDWDTQETQYF.